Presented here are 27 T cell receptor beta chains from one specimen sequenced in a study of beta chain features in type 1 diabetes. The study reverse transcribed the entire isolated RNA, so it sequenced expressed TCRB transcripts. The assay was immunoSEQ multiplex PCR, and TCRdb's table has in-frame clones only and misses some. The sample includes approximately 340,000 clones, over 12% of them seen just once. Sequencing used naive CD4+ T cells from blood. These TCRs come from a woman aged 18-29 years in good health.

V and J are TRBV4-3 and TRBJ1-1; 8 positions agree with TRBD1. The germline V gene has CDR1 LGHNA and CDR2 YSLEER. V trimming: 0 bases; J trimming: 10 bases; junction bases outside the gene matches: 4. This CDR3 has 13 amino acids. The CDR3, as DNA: TGCGCCAGCAGCCAAGACAGGGGGCGCGTAGCTTTCTTT. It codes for CASSQDRGRVAFF.

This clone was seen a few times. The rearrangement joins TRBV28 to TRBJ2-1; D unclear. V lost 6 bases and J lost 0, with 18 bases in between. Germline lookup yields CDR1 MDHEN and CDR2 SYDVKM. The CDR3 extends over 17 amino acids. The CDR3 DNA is TGTGCCAGCAGCCTACCGAGAGCATCTAGCTCCTACAATGAGCAGTTCTTC. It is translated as CASSLPRASSSYNEQFF.

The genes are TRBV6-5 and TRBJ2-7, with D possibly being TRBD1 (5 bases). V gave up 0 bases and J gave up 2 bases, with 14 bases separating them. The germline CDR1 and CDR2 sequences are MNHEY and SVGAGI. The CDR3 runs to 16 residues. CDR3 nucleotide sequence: TGTGCCAGCAGTTACTCGGGCCCAAGGGGAACCTACGAGCAGTACTTC. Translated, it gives CASSYSGPRGTYEQYF.

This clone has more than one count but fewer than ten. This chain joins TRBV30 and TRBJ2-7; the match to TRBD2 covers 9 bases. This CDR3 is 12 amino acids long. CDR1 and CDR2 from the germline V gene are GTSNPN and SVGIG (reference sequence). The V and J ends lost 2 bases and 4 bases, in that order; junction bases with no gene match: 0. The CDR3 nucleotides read TGTGCCTGGAGTACTAGCGGGTACGAGCAGTACTTC. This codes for CAWSTSGYEQYF.

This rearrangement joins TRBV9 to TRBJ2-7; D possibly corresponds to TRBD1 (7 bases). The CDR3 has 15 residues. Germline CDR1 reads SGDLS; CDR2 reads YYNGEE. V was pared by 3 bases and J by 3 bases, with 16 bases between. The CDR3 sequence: CASSGQGGFYYEQYF. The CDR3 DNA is TGTGCCAGCAGCGGCCAGGGGGGATTTTACTACGAGCAGTACTTC.

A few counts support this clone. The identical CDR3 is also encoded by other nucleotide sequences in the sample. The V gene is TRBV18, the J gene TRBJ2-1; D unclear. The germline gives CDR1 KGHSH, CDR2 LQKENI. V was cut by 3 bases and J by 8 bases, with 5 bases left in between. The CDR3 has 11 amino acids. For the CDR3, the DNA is TGTGCCAGCTCACCCCTCGATGAGCAGTTCTTC. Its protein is CASSPLDEQFF.

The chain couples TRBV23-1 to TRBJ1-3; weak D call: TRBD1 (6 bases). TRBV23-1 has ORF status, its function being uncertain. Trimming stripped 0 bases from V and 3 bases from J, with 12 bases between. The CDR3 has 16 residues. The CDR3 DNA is TGCGCCAGCAGTCAATCGCGGGGGGGCGGTGGAAACACCATATATTTT. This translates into CASSQSRGGGGNTIYF.

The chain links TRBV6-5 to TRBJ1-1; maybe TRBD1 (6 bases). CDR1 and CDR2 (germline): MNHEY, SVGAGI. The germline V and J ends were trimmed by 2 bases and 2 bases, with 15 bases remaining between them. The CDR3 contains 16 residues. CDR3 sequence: CASSYGNRDYNTEAFF. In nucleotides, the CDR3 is TGTGCCAGCAGTTACGGGAACAGGGATTACAACACTGAAGCTTTCTTT.

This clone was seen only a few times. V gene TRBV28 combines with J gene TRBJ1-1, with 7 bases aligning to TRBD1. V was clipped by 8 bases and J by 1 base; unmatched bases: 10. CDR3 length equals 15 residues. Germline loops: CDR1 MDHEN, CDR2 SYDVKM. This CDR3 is CASRPRTGANTEAFF. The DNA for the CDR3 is TGTGCCAGCCGACCTAGGACAGGCGCGAACACTGAAGCTTTCTTT.

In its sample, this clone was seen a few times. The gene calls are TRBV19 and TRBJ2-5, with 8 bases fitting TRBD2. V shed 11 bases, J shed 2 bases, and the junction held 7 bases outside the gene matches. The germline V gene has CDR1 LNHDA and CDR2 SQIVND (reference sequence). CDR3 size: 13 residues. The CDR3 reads CAAGGGGQETQYF. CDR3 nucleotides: TGTGCCGCAGGTGGCGGGGGGCAAGAGACCCAGTACTTC.

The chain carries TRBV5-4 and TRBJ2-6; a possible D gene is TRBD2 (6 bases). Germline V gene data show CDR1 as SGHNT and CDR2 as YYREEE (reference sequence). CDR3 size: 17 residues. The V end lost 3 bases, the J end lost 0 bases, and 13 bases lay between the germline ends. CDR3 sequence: CASSWVGGDSGANVLTF. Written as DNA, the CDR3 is TGTGCCAGCAGCTGGGTGGGCGGGGACTCTGGGGCCAACGTCCTGACTTTC.

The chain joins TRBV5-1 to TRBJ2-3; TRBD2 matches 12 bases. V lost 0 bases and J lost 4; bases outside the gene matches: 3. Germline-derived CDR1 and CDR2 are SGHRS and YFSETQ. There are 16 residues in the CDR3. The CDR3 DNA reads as TGCGCCAGCAGCTTGGGACTAGCGGGAGACGCAGATACGCAGTATTTT. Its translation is CASSLGLAGDADTQYF.

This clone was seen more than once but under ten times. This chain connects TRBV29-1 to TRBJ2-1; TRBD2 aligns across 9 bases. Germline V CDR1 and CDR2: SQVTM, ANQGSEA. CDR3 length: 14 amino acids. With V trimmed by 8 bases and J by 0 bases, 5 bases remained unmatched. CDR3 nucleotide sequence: TGCAGCCATTCAGCGGGAGGCTCCTACAATGAGCAGTTCTTC. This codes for CSHSAGGSYNEQFF.

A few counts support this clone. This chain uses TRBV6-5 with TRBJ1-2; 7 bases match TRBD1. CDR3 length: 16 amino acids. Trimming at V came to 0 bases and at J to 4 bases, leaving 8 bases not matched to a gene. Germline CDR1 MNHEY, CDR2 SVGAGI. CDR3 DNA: TGTGCCAGCAGTTACTCAGGCAGGGGGGAACTCTATGGCTACACCTTC. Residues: CASSYSGRGELYGYTF.

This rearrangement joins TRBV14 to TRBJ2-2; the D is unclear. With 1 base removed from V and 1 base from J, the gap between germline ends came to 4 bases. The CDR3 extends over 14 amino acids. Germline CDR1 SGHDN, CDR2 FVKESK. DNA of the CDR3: TGTGCCAGCAGCCAAGCTCTGAACACCGGGGAGCTGTTTTTT. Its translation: CASSQALNTGELFF.

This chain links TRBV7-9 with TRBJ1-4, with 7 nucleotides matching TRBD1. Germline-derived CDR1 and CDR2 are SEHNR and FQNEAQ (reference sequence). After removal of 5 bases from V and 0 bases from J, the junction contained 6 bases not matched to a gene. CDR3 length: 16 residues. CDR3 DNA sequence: TGTGCCAGCAGCACCAGACAGGGAGCAACTAATGAAAAACTGTTTTTT. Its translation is CASSTRQGATNEKLFF.

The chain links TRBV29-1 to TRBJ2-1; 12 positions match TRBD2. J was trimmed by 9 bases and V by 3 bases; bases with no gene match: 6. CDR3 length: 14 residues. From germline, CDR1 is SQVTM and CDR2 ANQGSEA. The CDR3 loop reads CSVDLAGGPGEQFF. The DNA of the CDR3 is TGCAGCGTTGACCTAGCGGGAGGGCCAGGTGAGCAGTTCTTC.

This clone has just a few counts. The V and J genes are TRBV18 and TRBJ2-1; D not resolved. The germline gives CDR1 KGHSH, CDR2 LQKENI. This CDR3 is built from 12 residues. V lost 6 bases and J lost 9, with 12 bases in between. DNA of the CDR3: TGTGCCAGCTCCCCTCTAATGAGTGAGCAGTTCTTC. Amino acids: CASSPLMSEQFF. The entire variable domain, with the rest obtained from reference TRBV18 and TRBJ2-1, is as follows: NAGVMQNPRHLVRRRGQEARLRCSPMKGHSHVYWYRQLPEEGLKFMVYLQKENIIDESGMPKERFSAEFPKEGPSILRIQQVVRGDSAAYFCASSPLMSEQFFGPGTRLTVL.

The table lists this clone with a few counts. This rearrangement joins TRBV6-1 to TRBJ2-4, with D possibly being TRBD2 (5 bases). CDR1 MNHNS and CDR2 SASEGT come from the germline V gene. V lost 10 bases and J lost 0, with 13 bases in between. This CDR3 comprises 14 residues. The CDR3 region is CAIGPGLAKNIQYF. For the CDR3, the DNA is TGTGCCATCGGCCCTGGACTAGCCAAAAACATTCAGTACTTC.

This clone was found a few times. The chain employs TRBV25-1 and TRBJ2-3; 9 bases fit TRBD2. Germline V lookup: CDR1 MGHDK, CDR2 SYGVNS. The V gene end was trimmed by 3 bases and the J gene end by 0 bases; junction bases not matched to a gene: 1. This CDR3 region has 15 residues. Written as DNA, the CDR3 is TGTGCCAGCAGTGATAGCGGGAGAAGCACAGATACGCAGTATTTT. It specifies CASSDSGRSTDTQYF.

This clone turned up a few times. CDR3 region: CASYPGQGGNQPQHF. The CDR3 DNA is TGTGCCAGTTATCCGGGACAGGGAGGAAATCAGCCCCAGCATTTT. J is TRBJ1-5 and V is TRBV6-6, with 9 bases fitting TRBD1. The length of the CDR3 is 15 residues. From germline, CDR1 is MNHNY and CDR2 SVGAGI (reference sequence). The trim removed 9 bases at V and 4 bases at J, leaving 10 bases unmatched.

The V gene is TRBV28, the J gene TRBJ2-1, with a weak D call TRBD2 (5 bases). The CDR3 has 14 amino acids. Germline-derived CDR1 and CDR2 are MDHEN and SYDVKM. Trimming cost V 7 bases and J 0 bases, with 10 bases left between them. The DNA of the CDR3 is TGTGCCAGCACTAGAGCGGTCTCCTACAATGAGCAGTTCTTC. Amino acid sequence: CASTRAVSYNEQFF.

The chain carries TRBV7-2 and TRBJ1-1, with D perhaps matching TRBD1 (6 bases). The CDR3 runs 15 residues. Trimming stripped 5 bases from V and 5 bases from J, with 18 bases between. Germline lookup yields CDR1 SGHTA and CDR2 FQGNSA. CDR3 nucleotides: TGTGCCAGCAGCGAAAGACAAGGGGGAGGGACTGAAGCTTTCTTT. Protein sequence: CASSERQGGGTEAFF.

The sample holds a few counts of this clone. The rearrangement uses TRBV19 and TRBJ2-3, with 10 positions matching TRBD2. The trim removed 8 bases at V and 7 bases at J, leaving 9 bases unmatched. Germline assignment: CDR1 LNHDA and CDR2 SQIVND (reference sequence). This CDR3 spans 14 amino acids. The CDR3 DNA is TGTGCCAGTCAGCGGGAGGGCCGGATAAATACGCAGTATTTT. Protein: CASQREGRINTQYF.

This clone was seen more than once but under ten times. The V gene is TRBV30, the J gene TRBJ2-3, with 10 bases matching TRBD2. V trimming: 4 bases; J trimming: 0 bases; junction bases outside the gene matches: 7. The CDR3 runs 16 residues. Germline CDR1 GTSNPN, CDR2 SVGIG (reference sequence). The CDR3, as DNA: TGTGCCTGGACTCGCGCACTAGCGGGAAGCACAGATACGCAGTATTTT. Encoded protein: CAWTRALAGSTDTQYF.

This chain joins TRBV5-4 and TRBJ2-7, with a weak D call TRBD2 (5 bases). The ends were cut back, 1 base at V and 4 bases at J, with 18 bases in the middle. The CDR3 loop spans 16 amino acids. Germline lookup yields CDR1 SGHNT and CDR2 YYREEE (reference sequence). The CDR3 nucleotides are TGTGCCAGCAGCTTGTCTGGAGGACTCGGTGGATACGAGCAGTACTTC. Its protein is CASSLSGGLGGYEQYF.

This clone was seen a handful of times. Written as DNA, the CDR3 is TGTGCCAGCAGCCCTCAACCTAGGAGGACAGCCACCTACAATGAGCAGTTCTTC. This sequence encodes CASSPQPRRTATYNEQFF. The chain recombines TRBV7-6 with TRBJ2-1; a weak D match, TRBD1 (6 bases). Germline assignment: CDR1 SGHVS and CDR2 FNYEAQ. This CDR3 has 18 residues. The V and J ends lost 5 bases and 2 bases respectively, with 22 bases between them. The whole variable domain, remainder taken from reference TRBV7-6 and TRBJ2-1, is GAGVSQSPRYKVTKRGQDVALRCDPISGHVSLYWYRQALGQGPEFLTYFNYEAQQDKSGLPNDRFSAERPEGSISTLTIQRTEQRDSAMYRCASSPQPRRTATYNEQFFGPGTRLTVL.